The clone carrying this T cell receptor beta chain turned up a few times. Next came a second PCR, run for about 7 to 12 cycles, which used a sample-barcoded 5' primer along with a J-beta primer mix. TCRdb called the 5' RACE reads again in MiXCR, with one record for every CDR3 protein. The sample includes 650,000 to 800,000 distinct CDR3 sequences, approximately 48% seen only once; the top ten take roughly a fifth. The record originates from a study of blood T cells in healthy people across ages. Overall study context: T cells yielded about one barcoded beta molecule per two cells through template switching.

This clonotype was obtained from a man in his 60s in good health. Sequencing input: blood.

CDR3: CASSLQGGSNSPLHF. The CDR3 DNA reads TGCGCCAGCAGCTTACAGGGAGGCTCGAATTCACCCCTCCACTTT. V usage is TRBV5-1 and J usage is TRBJ1-6; possible D gene TRBD1, 6 bases. Per the germline V gene, CDR1 is SGHRS and CDR2 is YFSETQ. This CDR3 has 15 residues. V lost 2 bases to trimming and J lost 7 bases, with 13 bases between them.